This T cell receptor beta chain was identified in a study of T cells in women clearing cervical HPV infection. Across the whole study: Donors had HPV16-related CIN3 or worse; 2 had invasive cancer. Study-wide findings and caveats: Richness differences could reflect unmeasured T-cell content per sample.

With regard to this clone: The antigen remains undetermined.

immunoSEQ multiplex PCR used an average of approximately 1,300 ng genomic DNA. Measured with immunoSEQ multiplex PCR; TCRdb has only the in-frame clones, and not every one. This listing includes around 38,000 clones. Sequences were obtained from blood buffy coat. This clonotype originated in a woman aged 18-69 years with a cervical HPV16 infection that either progressed to CIN3+ or cleared (not recorded which).

The CDR3 sequence is CASSEVTRGDTQYF. The sequenced part of the CDR3 DNA is TGTGCCAGCAGTGAAGTCACCAGGGGGGATACG. The V gene is TRBV2, the J gene TRBJ2-3, with 7 bases matching TRBD1. The read falls 3 residues short of the CDR3 end, and the missing part is taken from the germline J gene. Looked up from germline, CDR1 is SNHLY and CDR2 is FYNNEI. The CDR3 length is 14 residues. Trimming cost V 1 base and J 6 bases; bases outside gene matches: 4.